This T cell receptor beta chain was found in a study of cytomegalovirus exposure and HLA in healthy donors. This clone was seen a handful of times. Vbeta (60) and Jbeta (13) primers were used in the PCR. Assay: immunoSEQ multiplex PCR; the TCRdb copy retains only in-frame clones and omits some. This sample carries roughly 110,000 clones, approximately 76% of them seen once, and the ten largest clones take about 2.5%. The sequence came from a man aged 18 to 35 in good health and CMV-seronegative. Sequencing was done on a sample of PBMCs.

The CDR3 reads CASSQEPGRTEAFF. The DNA for the CDR3 is TGCGCCAGCAGCCAAGAGCCAGGCCGGACTGAAGCTTTCTTT. V and J are TRBV4-1 and TRBJ1-1; no clear D gene. This CDR3 is 14 amino acids long. Germline values: CDR1 MGHRA, CDR2 YSYEKL. V was trimmed by 0 bases and J by 5 bases, leaving 10 bases between them.